The 5 T cell receptor beta chains listed next were all sequenced from one sample in a study of T cell responses to AZD1222 COVID-19 vaccine. TCRdb's copy holds only in-frame clones and misses some; the assay was immunoSEQ multiplex PCR. The top ten clones hold about 3% of a sample with around 78,000 clones, 65% to 85% of them seen once. Sequencing was performed on peripheral blood, taken on day 0 of AZD1222 vaccination. All receptors derive from an adult in good health.

For the CDR3, the DNA is TGCGCCAGCAGCTTGGGAAACTTGGCCCACGAGCAGTACTTC. It specifies CASSLGNLAHEQYF. The rearrangement links TRBV5-1 to TRBJ2-7; D uncertain. The CDR3 runs to 14 residues. V was cut by 0 bases and J by 5 bases, with 12 bases left in between. Per the germline V gene, CDR1 is SGHRS and CDR2 is YFSETQ.

This chain links TRBV7-9 with TRBJ2-4; D ambiguous. The CDR3 loop spans 15 amino acids. CDR1 SEHNR and CDR2 FQNEAQ come from the germline V gene (reference sequence). Trimming pared 5 bases from V and 0 bases from J, leaving 11 bases between. The CDR3 DNA reads TGTGCCAGCAGCATCTACTCACTAGCCAAAAACATTCAGTACTTC. Translation gives CASSIYSLAKNIQYF.

The chain couples TRBV4-1 to TRBJ2-1, with 8 bases that match TRBD2. J gave up 10 bases and V 3 bases, and 11 bases lay outside the gene matches. The CDR3 has 15 residues. CDR1 MGHRA and CDR2 YSYEKL come from the germline V gene. The CDR3 DNA reads TGCGCCAGCAGCCAGATAGGACTAGCACGAGAGGAGCAGTTCTTC. Amino acids: CASSQIGLAREEQFF.

The V and J genes are TRBV15 and TRBJ2-1, with a tentative D call TRBD2 (6 bases). This CDR3 contains 15 residues. V shed 0 bases and J shed 2 bases, with 8 bases lying between them. Per the germline V gene, CDR1 is LNHNV and CDR2 is YYDKDF (reference sequence). CDR3 in amino acids: CATSRDREPYNEQFF. CDR3 sequence (DNA): TGTGCCACCAGCAGAGACCGGGAGCCCTACAATGAGCAGTTCTTC.

The chain couples TRBV5-1 to TRBJ1-1, with a tentative D call TRBD1 (6 bases). Between the trimmed V and J ends, which lost 4 bases and 0 bases, there was a span of 16 bases. The V gene's germline CDR1 is SGHRS and CDR2 YFSETQ. The CDR3 is 16 amino acids. The CDR3 loop is CASSPEGGSMNTEAFF. CDR3 in DNA: TGCGCCAGCAGCCCGGAAGGGGGAAGCATGAACACTGAAGCTTTCTTT.